This T cell receptor (beta chain) appears in the sequencing data of a study of siplizumab effects on memory and regulatory T cells. This clone occurred once. The antigen remains unidentified. CDR3 size: 14 residues. Trimming shortened V by 4 bases and J by 5 bases, and 13 bases separated the two germline ends. Looked up from germline, CDR1 is SEHNR and CDR2 is FQNEAQ (reference sequence). Study-wide results and limits: Siplizumab significantly brought down the alloreactive sequences that trace back to unstimulated CD4+ memory cells. A major contribution to the alloresponse seemed to be made by naive T cells, which seemed more diverse than memory cells. Under siplizumab, an average roughly 70% of mappable alloreactive CD4+ clones were Treg-derived, compared with under 35% in controls.

Per-sample assaying covered 95,000 to 100,000 TCR templates. The repertoire was sequenced with immunoSEQ multiplex PCR; TCRdb's copy has only in-frame clones and lacks some. The sample lists 90,000 to 120,000 clones; more than 90% were seen once. This rearrangement joins TRBV7-9 to TRBJ2-3; D possibly uses TRBD1 or TRBD2 (6 bases each). The source material was CD4+ T cells sorted from blood. The source of this sequence is a human donor in good health. Some clones in this sample may be carry-over from other donors' samples. CDR3 amino acids: CASSWVGGGDTQYF. CDR3 DNA: TGTGCCAGCAGCTGGGTGGGGGGCGGAGATACGCAGTATTTT.